These 16 T cell receptor beta chains were sequenced from one sample in a study of response to subunit inactivated influenza vaccine. TCRdb ran MiXCR on the RT-PCR reads and lists one entry per CDR3 protein. In the table there are 860,000 or so distinct CDR3 sequences, around 20% of which are singletons. The sample consisted of PBMCs from blood, taken more than 4 days after vaccination. The receptors shown here come from a man in his forties or fifties who received an inactivated influenza vaccine.

The rearrangement uses TRBV20-1 and TRBJ1-2; D remains unclear. This CDR3 contains 12 residues. Looked up from germline, CDR1 is DFQATT and CDR2 is SNEGSKA (reference sequence). Trimming took off 3 bases at V and 7 bases at J, with 12 bases between the two ends. The CDR3 DNA sequence: TGCAGTGCTAGCTTTGACGGTTTTGGCTACACCTTC. It translates to CSASFDGFGYTF.

The rearrangement joins TRBV4-2 to TRBJ2-3; 9 bases match TRBD2. The ends lost 3 bases at V and 4 bases at J; junction bases unmatched: 8. Germline V gives CDR1 LGHNA, CDR2 YNFKEQ. The CDR3 is 16 residues long. CDR3 DNA: TGTGCCAGCAGCCAGGAAGCGGGAGGATGGCCAGATACGCAGTATTTT. It codes for CASSQEAGGWPDTQYF.

The sample holds one count of this clonotype. V is TRBV5-6 and J is TRBJ2-5; D ambiguous. The germline V gene encodes CDR1 SGHDT and CDR2 YYEEEE. CDR3 size: 15 residues. The V end lost 3 bases, the J end lost 2 bases, and 14 bases lay between the germline ends. CDR3: CASSSGRIDQETQYF. The CDR3 bases are TGTGCCAGCAGCTCTGGACGGATCGATCAAGAGACCCAGTACTTC.

The CDR3 nucleotides are TGTGCCAGCAGTGTTGGGAGGGAAACTGGGGCCAACGTCCTGACTTTC. It translates to CASSVGRETGANVLTF. The V and J genes are TRBV6-1 and TRBJ2-6; 7 bases are shared with TRBD2. The germline V gene has CDR1 MNHNS and CDR2 SASEGT. The V gene end was trimmed by 4 bases and the J gene end by 2 bases; junction bases not matched to a gene: 5. This CDR3 spans 16 amino acids.

This clonotype was counted a few times. The genes are TRBV4-2 and TRBJ2-5, with D uncertain. Germline loops: CDR1 LGHNA, CDR2 YNFKEQ. The CDR3 length is 13 residues. The V and J ends lost 3 bases and 4 bases respectively, with 9 bases between them. CDR3 amino acids: CASSQDSSETQYF. The CDR3 region has the DNA TGTGCCAGCAGCCAGGATTCGTCAGAGACCCAGTACTTC.

This clonotype has a handful of counts. V is TRBV28 and J is TRBJ2-2, with D perhaps TRBD1 (6 bases). Per germline, CDR1 MDHEN and CDR2 SYDVKM. Trimming shortened V by 8 bases and J by 0 bases, and 7 bases separated the two germline ends. The CDR3 is 13 residues long. The CDR3 loop is CASEGANTGELFF. CDR3 sequence (DNA): TGTGCCAGCGAGGGGGCGAACACCGGGGAGCTGTTTTTT.

The rearrangement joins TRBV7-9 to TRBJ2-3; possibly TRBD1 for D (6 bases). Germline lookup yields CDR1 SEHNR and CDR2 FQNEAQ (reference sequence). The CDR3 is 17 amino acids. Trimming shortened V by 4 bases and J by 2 bases, and 19 bases separated the two germline ends. The CDR3 region is CASSSARVGDTTDTQYF. The CDR3 DNA is TGTGCCAGCAGCTCTGCTAGGGTCGGGGACACCACAGATACGCAGTATTTT.

The chain combines TRBV5-1 with TRBJ2-7; 8 positions match TRBD1. This CDR3 is built from 15 residues. CDR1 and CDR2 from the germline V gene are SGHRS and YFSETQ. Trimming cost V 4 bases and J 0 bases; bases outside gene matches: 6. The CDR3 coding sequence is TGCGCCAGCAGCCTCGACAGGGGATTCTCCTACGAGCAGTACTTC. It translates to CASSLDRGFSYEQYF.

The chain links TRBV29-1 to TRBJ1-2, with 7 bases that match TRBD1. CDR1 is SQVTM, CDR2 ANQGSEA, per germline. Trimming at V came to 6 bases and at J to 5 bases, leaving 6 bases not matched to a gene. The CDR3 extends over 12 amino acids. The CDR3 sequence is CSVRDSQYGYTF. In nucleotides, the CDR3 is TGCAGCGTGAGGGACAGCCAATATGGCTACACCTTC.

The chain is built from TRBV10-1 and TRBJ1-1, with unresolved D. Trimming stripped 2 bases from V and 3 bases from J, with 10 bases between. CDR3 size: 14 residues. CDR1 is WNHNN, CDR2 SYGVQD, per germline (reference sequence). The CDR3 region is CASSETPGYTEAFF. For the CDR3, the DNA is TGCGCCAGCAGTGAGACCCCAGGTTACACTGAAGCTTTCTTT.

This clonotype has a handful of counts. J is TRBJ2-1 and V is TRBV6-5, with 8 positions matching TRBD2. Germline CDR1 and CDR2: MNHEY and SVGAGI. The CDR3 length is 16 residues. J was trimmed by 5 bases and V by 3 bases; bases with no gene match: 9. The CDR3 is CASSYGFGSGDNEQFF. CDR3 coding DNA: TGTGCCAGCAGTTATGGGTTCGGTAGCGGGGACAATGAGCAGTTCTTC.

This chain connects TRBV6-2 or TRBV6-3 to TRBJ2-7; 7 bases fit TRBD1. The germline gives CDR1 MNHEY, CDR2 SVGEGT. The V gene end was trimmed by 6 bases and the J gene end by 3 bases; junction bases not matched to a gene: 11. The CDR3 sequence is 15 residues long. CDR3 region: CASSSPTGTFYEQYF. CDR3 nucleotide sequence: TGTGCCAGCAGCTCCCCGACAGGGACCTTCTACGAGCAGTACTTC.

In this sample, this clonotype turned up a few times. The genes are TRBV9 and TRBJ1-6; the match to TRBD1 covers 7 bases. Looked up from germline, CDR1 is SGDLS and CDR2 is YYNGEE. Trimming removed 6 bases from V and 5 bases from J; junction bases left unmatched: 5. The CDR3 has 14 amino acids. This CDR3 reads CASTWGTDNSPLHF. The CDR3, as DNA: TGTGCCAGCACCTGGGGGACAGATAATTCACCCCTCCACTTT. The full variable domain, completed using reference TRBV9 and TRBJ1-6, is DSGVTQTPKHLITATGQRVTLRCSPRSGDLSVYWYQQSLDQGLQFLIQYYNGEERAKGNILERFSAQQFPDLHSELNLSSLELGDSALYFCASTWGTDNSPLHFGNGTRLTVT.

This clonotype has a handful of counts. The rearrangement links TRBV12-3 or TRBV12-4 to TRBJ2-3; the D gene is possibly TRBD1 (6 bases). The germline V and J ends were trimmed by 7 bases and 1 base, with 12 bases remaining between them. The CDR3 is 14 residues long. CDR3 DNA: TGTGCCAGCAAGTTTAGGACAGGCACAGATACGCAGTATTTT. Translation: CASKFRTGTDTQYF.

CDR3 in amino acids: CASRAERGWNTGELFF. CDR3 DNA: TGTGCCAGCAGGGCCGAGAGGGGCTGGAACACCGGGGAGCTGTTTTTT. The rearrangement links TRBV28 to TRBJ2-2; the D call may be TRBD1 or TRBD2 (5 bases each). This CDR3 comprises 16 residues. Germline CDR1 and CDR2: MDHEN and SYDVKM. Trimming removed 6 bases at V and 1 base at J, with 15 bases between. Filled out from reference TRBV28 and TRBJ2-2, the complete variable domain reads DVKVTQSSRYLVKRTGEKVFLECVQDMDHENMFWYRQDPGLGLRLIYFSYDVKMKEKGDIPEGYSVSREKKERFSLILESASTNQTSMYLCASRAERGWNTGELFFGEGSRLTVL.

This clonotype was counted only a few times. The genes are TRBV15 and TRBJ2-7; D unresolved. V was shortened by 0 bases and J by 3 bases, with 6 bases between the two germline ends. Germline CDR1 and CDR2: LNHNV and YYDKDF (reference sequence). The CDR3 runs to 13 residues. The CDR3 sequence: CATSRENYYEQYF. CDR3 nucleotide sequence: TGTGCCACCAGCAGAGAGAATTACTACGAGCAGTACTTC. Full variable domain (missing parts from reference TRBV15 and TRBJ2-7): DAMVIQNPRYQVTQFGKPVTLSCSQTLNHNVMYWYQQKSSQAPKLLFHYYDKDFNNEADTPDNFQSRRPNTSFCFLDIRSPGLGDTAMYLCATSRENYYEQYFGPGTRLTVT.